A single sample gave rise to the 30 T cell receptor beta chains below, sequenced in a study of T cell responses to AZD1222 COVID-19 vaccine. Sequencing used immunoSEQ multiplex PCR; TCRdb keeps in-frame clones, though not all of them. The sample is made up of around 150,000 clones, and the top ten hold about 2.2% of it. Sequencing was carried out using peripheral blood. The receptors stem from an adult in good health.

The genes are TRBV27 and TRBJ2-1; D perhaps matches TRBD2 (6 bases). This CDR3 has 15 residues. The V end lost 0 bases, the J end lost 2 bases, and 8 bases lay between the germline ends. The V gene's germline CDR1 is MNHEY and CDR2 SMNVEV (reference sequence). The CDR3 is CASSLSGGTYNEQFF. As DNA, the CDR3 is TGTGCCAGCAGTTTATCGGGGGGTACCTACAATGAGCAGTTCTTC.

V gene TRBV7-2 combines with J gene TRBJ2-1, with TRBD2 matching over 8 bases. V gave up 0 bases and J gave up 6 bases; unmatched junction bases: 4. Looked up from germline, CDR1 is SGHTA and CDR2 is FQGNSA. The CDR3 sequence is 15 residues long. CDR3 bases: TGTGCCAGCAGCTTAGCAGGACTAGCCAGCAATGAGCAGTTCTTC. Its translation is CASSLAGLASNEQFF.

The CDR3: CASSQEPGTMGQPQHF. CDR3 nucleotides: TGCGCCAGCAGCCAAGAACCAGGGACGATGGGTCAGCCCCAGCATTTT. The chain has TRBV4-1 and TRBJ1-5, with TRBD1 as a possible D gene (5 bases). Trimming left V 0 bases short and J 6 bases short, with 15 bases between. CDR1 MGHRA and CDR2 YSYEKL come from the germline V gene. CDR3 length equals 16 residues.

The rearrangement links TRBV6-5 to TRBJ1-2; 7 nucleotides agree with TRBD1. J was trimmed by 1 base and V by 0 bases; bases with no gene match: 2. Germline V lookup: CDR1 MNHEY, CDR2 SVGAGI. This CDR3 spans 15 amino acids. The CDR3 spells CASSYSSGGNYGYTF. The CDR3 bases are TGTGCCAGCAGTTACTCTTCAGGGGGTAACTATGGCTACACCTTC.

The chain employs TRBV11-2 and TRBJ2-6, with 8 bases fitting TRBD2. V was pared by 4 bases and J by 0 bases, with 11 bases of the junction left unmatched. The CDR3 loop spans 19 amino acids. CDR1 SGHAT and CDR2 FQNNGV come from the germline V gene. CDR3: CASSSWRGAPRSGANVLTF. CDR3 nucleotide sequence: TGTGCCAGCAGCTCCTGGCGGGGGGCCCCCCGCTCTGGGGCCAACGTCCTGACTTTC.

J is TRBJ1-6 and V is TRBV7-2; 11 bases match TRBD1. This CDR3 spans 16 amino acids. The germline CDR1 and CDR2 sequences are SGHTA and FQGNSA. Trimming cost V 3 bases and J 9 bases; bases outside gene matches: 7. DNA for the CDR3: TGTGCCAGCAGCTTGACCCGGACAGGGGGCGGTTCACCCCTCCACTTT. This gives the protein CASSLTRTGGGSPLHF.

The genes are TRBV13 and TRBJ2-3, with D unclear. The CDR3 spans 17 residues. V was shortened by 5 bases and J by 2 bases, with 20 bases between the two germline ends. Germline-derived CDR1 and CDR2 are PRHDT and FYEKMQ (reference sequence). The CDR3 here is CASSPYLTTSNTDTQYF. The CDR3 DNA sequence: TGTGCCAGCAGCCCCTACTTGACAACCTCTAACACAGATACGCAGTATTTT.

The rearrangement uses TRBV29-1 and TRBJ2-4; D call uncertain. V lost 5 bases and J 0 bases, leaving 8 bases between the germline ends. Germline CDR1 and CDR2: SQVTM and ANQGSEA. The CDR3 has 13 amino acids. The CDR3: CSVQHGAKNIQYF. CDR3 nucleotide sequence: TGCAGCGTTCAACACGGAGCCAAAAACATTCAGTACTTC.

V and J are TRBV19 and TRBJ1-5, with D possibly matching TRBD1 (5 bases). With 0 bases removed from V and 9 bases from J, the gap between germline ends came to 9 bases. The CDR3 consists of 13 residues. The germline CDR1 and CDR2 sequences are LNHDA and SQIVND (reference sequence). CDR3 nucleotide sequence: TGTGCCAGTAGTATAGACAGGGAATTGCCCCAGCATTTT. It encodes CASSIDRELPQHF. The variable domain in full, with the rest retrieved from reference TRBV19 and TRBJ1-5, is DGGITQSPKYLFRKEGQNVTLSCEQNLNHDAMYWYRQDPGQGLRLIYYSQIVNDFQKGDIAEGYSVSREKKESFPLTVTSAQKNPTAFYLCASSIDRELPQHFGDGTRLSIL.

This sequence joins TRBV7-2 and TRBJ2-1; 8 bases map to TRBD2. This CDR3 has 13 amino acids. In germline, CDR1 is SGHTA, CDR2 FQGNSA. V was pared by 0 bases and J by 10 bases, with 2 bases of the junction left unmatched. The CDR3 DNA follows: TGTGCCAGCAGCTTAGCTGGCGGGGGGGAGCAGTTCTTC. This encodes CASSLAGGGEQFF.

The rearrangement uses TRBV15 and TRBJ1-6; a weak D match, TRBD1 (6 bases). The V and J ends lost 4 bases and 7 bases respectively, with 20 bases between them. This CDR3 contains 17 residues. Germline V lookup: CDR1 LNHNV, CDR2 YYDKDF (reference sequence). In DNA form, the CDR3 reads TGTGCCACCAGCACGAAACCCGGGACAAGAACGAATTCACCCCTCCACTTT. Its translation: CATSTKPGTRTNSPLHF.

V is TRBV6-5 and J is TRBJ1-4; D is unresolved. The germline V gene encodes CDR1 MNHEY and CDR2 SVGAGI. The CDR3 has 15 residues. V was shortened by 0 bases and J by 5 bases, with 10 bases between the two germline ends. Here the CDR3 DNA reads TGTGCCAGCAGTTACTCTCCCGGGAGGAATGAAAAACTGTTTTTT. It codes for CASSYSPGRNEKLFF.

The chain uses TRBV20-1 and TRBJ2-7, with D perhaps matching TRBD2 (7 bases). The CDR3 contains 15 residues. The V end was cut by 6 bases, the J end by 2 bases, with 20 bases between. CDR1 is DFQATT, CDR2 SNEGSKA, per germline (reference sequence). This CDR3 is CSASATGGGTYEQYF. DNA of the CDR3: TGCAGTGCCAGTGCAACGGGGGGCGGGACCTACGAGCAGTACTTC.

The chain combines TRBV11-2 with TRBJ2-5; TRBD2 matches at 14 bases. This CDR3 has 15 residues. CDR1 SGHAT and CDR2 FQNNGV come from the germline V gene. The ends lost 5 bases at V and 6 bases at J; junction bases unmatched: 5. The CDR3 bases are TGTGCCAGCAGCGAGACTAGCGGGGGGGCAAAGACCCAGTACTTC. Amino acids: CASSETSGGAKTQYF.

The chain uses TRBV6-6 and TRBJ1-5, with a tentative D call TRBD1 (5 bases). Germline V gene lookup returns CDR1 MNHNY and CDR2 SVGAGI (reference sequence). This CDR3 is built from 15 residues. Trimming stripped 4 bases from V and 2 bases from J, with 12 bases between. The CDR3 DNA reads as TGTGCCAGCAGTTCTCAAGGGGCCGGCAATCAGCCCCAGCATTTT. Translating it yields CASSSQGAGNQPQHF.

The genes are TRBV11-3 and TRBJ1-4, with 8 positions matching TRBD1. Germline V gene lookup returns CDR1 SGHNT and CDR2 YENEEA. CDR3 length equals 15 residues. The ends lost 4 bases at V and 8 bases at J; junction bases unmatched: 9. The CDR3 sequence is CASSSQRTGREKLFF. As DNA, the CDR3 is TGTGCCAGCAGCTCACAACGGACAGGGAGGGAAAAACTGTTTTTT.

This chain connects TRBV25-1 to TRBJ1-6, with D unclear. This CDR3 is 11 amino acids long. V shed 8 bases and J shed 10 bases, with 9 bases lying between them. Germline V gene lookup returns CDR1 MGHDK and CDR2 SYGVNS. The CDR3 reads CASLATSPLHF. CDR3 DNA sequence: TGTGCCAGCCTAGCAACCTCACCCCTCCACTTT. Using reference TRBV25-1 and TRBJ1-6 for the parts outside the CDR3, the full variable domain is EADIYQTPRYLVIGTGKKITLECSQTMGHDKMYWYQQDPGMELHLIHYSYGVNSTEKGDLSSESTVSRIRTEHFPLTLESARPSHTSQYLCASLATSPLHFGNGTRLTVT.

V and J are TRBV6-2 or TRBV6-3 and TRBJ2-1, with D uncertain. V shed 0 bases and J shed 6 bases, with 12 bases lying between them. CDR1 and CDR2 (germline): MNHEY, SVGEGT. CDR3 length: 15 amino acids. The CDR3 here is CASSYSSNPANEQFF. In DNA form, the CDR3 reads TGTGCCAGCAGTTACTCTAGTAACCCGGCCAATGAGCAGTTCTTC.

This chain joins TRBV5-1 and TRBJ2-7; no definite D call. From germline, CDR1 is SGHRS and CDR2 YFSETQ. The CDR3 has 13 residues. V was shortened by 4 bases and J by 0 bases, with 8 bases between the two germline ends. The CDR3 protein is CASSPPNSYEQYF. The CDR3, as DNA: TGCGCCAGCAGCCCCCCCAACTCCTACGAGCAGTACTTC.

V gene TRBV11-2 combines with J gene TRBJ2-1; either TRBD1 or TRBD2 may fit D (5 bases each). Germline CDR1 reads SGHAT; CDR2 reads FQNNGV. The CDR3 contains 19 residues. V lost 6 bases, J lost 7 bases, and 31 bases lay in between. CDR3 sequence (DNA): TGTGCCAGCAGTATGCTTGAAATCGGGGCCCCATGGTCGCAGAATGAGCAGTTCTTC. As protein: CASSMLEIGAPWSQNEQFF.

This chain connects TRBV28 to TRBJ2-7; no firm D call. The length of the CDR3 is 11 residues. CDR1 is MDHEN, CDR2 SYDVKM, per germline. Deletions cut 5 bases from V and 3 bases from J, with 5 bases between. The CDR3, as DNA: TGTGCCAGCAGTCAAAACTACGAGCAGTACTTC. Protein: CASSQNYEQYF.

This rearrangement joins TRBV19 to TRBJ1-4; 10 bases are a match to TRBD1. V dropped 4 bases and J dropped 7; count of bases not matched to a gene: 6. Germline CDR1 LNHDA, CDR2 SQIVND (reference sequence). CDR3 length: 15 amino acids. The CDR3 nucleotides read TGTGCCAGTAGTACCGACAGGGGGCCGGTTGAAAAACTGTTTTTT. This codes for CASSTDRGPVEKLFF.

The chain combines TRBV7-2 with TRBJ1-1, with TRBD1 as a possible D gene (5 bases). This CDR3 has 15 residues. From germline, CDR1 is SGHTA and CDR2 FQGNSA. Deletions cut 2 bases from V and 1 base from J, with 11 bases between. The CDR3 loop is CASSLFGGENTEAFF. As DNA, the CDR3 is TGTGCCAGCAGCTTATTCGGGGGGGAGAACACTGAAGCTTTCTTT.

The chain couples TRBV20-1 to TRBJ1-4; weak D call: TRBD1 (6 bases). Per the germline V gene, CDR1 is DFQATT and CDR2 is SNEGSKA (reference sequence). Deletions cut 3 bases from V and 2 bases from J, with 19 bases between. The CDR3 length is 17 residues. As DNA, the CDR3 is TGCAGTGCTAGTGAACCCATAGGACAGTTCACTAATGAAAAACTGTTTTTT. This gives the protein CSASEPIGQFTNEKLFF.

The genes are TRBV6-5 and TRBJ1-6; 7 bases are shared with TRBD1. The CDR3 extends over 14 amino acids. Germline assignment: CDR1 MNHEY and CDR2 SVGAGI. The trim removed 6 bases at V and 10 bases at J, leaving 9 bases unmatched. As DNA, the CDR3 is TGTGCCAGCAGCTCGACAGGGCAAGGGTCACCCCTCCACTTT. Its protein product is CASSSTGQGSPLHF.

This sequence joins TRBV14 and TRBJ1-4, with D unclear. Trimming took 2 bases from V and 7 from J, leaving 8 bases between them. From germline, CDR1 is SGHDN and CDR2 FVKESK. The CDR3 consists of 13 residues. CDR3 loop: CASSQHSGEKLFF. The CDR3 region has the DNA TGTGCCAGCAGCCAACATAGCGGTGAAAAACTGTTTTTT.

The chain joins TRBV30 to TRBJ1-5; 7 nucleotides agree with TRBD1. CDR3 length: 13 residues. Per germline, CDR1 GTSNPN and CDR2 SVGIG (reference sequence). Trimming took 5 bases from V and 6 from J; bases not matched to a gene: 7. The CDR3 loop reads CAWGDSRFQPQHF. CDR3 DNA sequence: TGTGCCTGGGGGGACAGCCGATTTCAGCCCCAGCATTTT. Supplemented by reference TRBV30 and TRBJ1-5, the full variable domain reads SQTIHQWPATLVQPVGSPLSLECTVEGTSNPNLYWYRQAAGRGLQLLFYSVGIGQISSEVPQNLSASRPQDRQFILSSKKLLLSDSGFYLCAWGDSRFQPQHFGDGTRLSIL.

CDR3 region: CASSLGAGSSYEQYF. The CDR3 DNA sequence: TGTGCCAGCAGCTTGGGTGCAGGAAGCTCCTACGAGCAGTACTTC. The rearrangement links TRBV5-4 to TRBJ2-7, with D unclear. Germline V lookup: CDR1 SGHNT, CDR2 YYREEE (reference sequence). The length of the CDR3 is 15 residues. Deletions cut 0 bases from V and 0 bases from J, with 10 bases between.

This chain links TRBV2 with TRBJ1-1; no clear D. V shed 4 bases and J shed 0 bases, with 6 bases lying between them. The CDR3 loop spans 13 amino acids. Germline CDR1 SNHLY, CDR2 FYNNEI. For the CDR3, the DNA is TGTGCCAGCAGTGCGACGGTGAACACTGAAGCTTTCTTT. Encoded protein: CASSATVNTEAFF.

J is TRBJ2-1 and V is TRBV6-5; D uncertain. Trimming left V 5 bases short and J 2 bases short, with 10 bases between. Per germline, CDR1 MNHEY and CDR2 SVGAGI. There are 14 residues in the CDR3. The CDR3 loop is CASSRVQAYNEQFF. CDR3 nucleotide sequence: TGTGCCAGCAGTCGAGTTCAGGCCTACAATGAGCAGTTCTTC.